This T cell receptor beta chain emerged from a study of blood T cell repertoires in COVID-19 (dated by TCRdb to about 2020). Context from the whole study: Collaborator samples came from the United States, Italy and Spain and covered acute and convalescent phases of COVID-19. The sample metadata nearly always contained a de-identified subject ID, COVID-19 status, age in years and sex. The prospective study material was composed of cDNA or gDNA derived from T cells, B-cell-depleted T cells, or PBMCs. Where available, HLA class I and class II types were obtained from metadata supplied by the sample provider rather than from assay-based typing. Subjects who had been exposed to COVID-19, were actively infected with it, or had recovered from it provided the deeply sampled blood TCRbeta repertoires that made up the dataset. A freely available public database, intended as a resource for researchers studying the immune response to SARS-CoV-2, is where the repertoires were released. Samples were obtained from the ongoing ImmuneRACE study (first 160 participants) and from over 1,000 subjects provided by 6 global collaborators.

The CDR3 starts with the cysteine, ends with the phenylalanine, and has 15 residues. Only the CDR3 part of the read is kept: 45 bases, read in frame from the first base. V drops 0 bases and J drops 7 bases, leaving 14 bases in between. The germline V gene (reference sequence) provides CDR1 SGHKS and CDR2 YYEKEE. The paper's findings and limits, for the study overall: The quantity of clinical and demographic metadata differed by source and by participant and was supplied without curation.

TCRbeta CDR3 regions were amplified from genomic DNA by means of the immunoSEQ Assay, a bias-controlled multiplex PCR. On the authors' methods: The number of nucleated cells in each sample was estimated by amplification of reference gene primers within the assay. To quantify the absolute abundance of each unique TCRbeta CDR3 rearrangement, sequence reads were collapsed and filtered. Productive Simpson clonality was computed per sample as the square root of Simpson's diversity index over productive rearrangements. TCRdb limited this immuneACCESS table to in-frame rearrangements with V and J called. A share of clones is missing; checked studies link under half to unresolved V genes, and the rest is unexplained. V and J calls plus clone size are reproduced from that table; the DNA served to infer D and trimming. This sample gives more than 200,000 clones in total; 86% of them show up just once. Over 1.5% of the sample is taken by the ten largest.

Collaborating institutions collected whole blood in K2EDTA tubes following their own protocols. For TCRbeta analysis, collaborator samples were shipped as frozen whole blood, as isolated PBMCs, or as DNA extracted from either sample type. A word on this clone: Its specific antigen is unknown. Per-base quality was not reported, and no clone a single base away is much larger than it.

The receptor was isolated from a man between 25 and 39 years old with active or convalescent COVID-19. Source material: peripheral blood. The chain is made from TRBV5-5 and TRBJ1-5, with a weak D call of TRBD1 (5 bases match). The CDR3: CASSLDMSGDQPQHF. The DNA sequence is TGTGCCAGCAGCTTGGATATGTCGGGGGACCAGCCCCAGCATTTT.